The source of this T cell receptor beta chain is a study of blood T cell repertoires in COVID-19. Study details: The origin of the acute and convalescent COVID-19 samples was the United States, Italy and Spain. T cells, B-cell-depleted T cells, or PBMCs provided the cDNA or gDNA that served as material.

Repertoires were generated with immunoSEQ multiplex PCR, while TCRdb's copy carries only in-frame clones and drops some. The data contain a few hundred thousand clones, approximately 88% of them seen just once; the ten biggest clones take up approximately 8.5%. Germline CDR1 reads MNHNY; CDR2 reads SVGAGI (reference sequence). There are 15 residues in the CDR3. Trimming left V 9 bases short and J 3 bases short, with 17 bases between. This receptor was identified in a man in his late teens or twenties with active or convalescent COVID-19. The sequencing sample was made of peripheral blood. The chain carries TRBV6-6 and TRBJ1-4; no definite D call. CDR3 DNA sequence: TGTGCCAGTACCCTAGGGAGGAATGCTAATGAAAAACTGTTTTTT. The encoded protein is CASTLGRNANEKLFF.